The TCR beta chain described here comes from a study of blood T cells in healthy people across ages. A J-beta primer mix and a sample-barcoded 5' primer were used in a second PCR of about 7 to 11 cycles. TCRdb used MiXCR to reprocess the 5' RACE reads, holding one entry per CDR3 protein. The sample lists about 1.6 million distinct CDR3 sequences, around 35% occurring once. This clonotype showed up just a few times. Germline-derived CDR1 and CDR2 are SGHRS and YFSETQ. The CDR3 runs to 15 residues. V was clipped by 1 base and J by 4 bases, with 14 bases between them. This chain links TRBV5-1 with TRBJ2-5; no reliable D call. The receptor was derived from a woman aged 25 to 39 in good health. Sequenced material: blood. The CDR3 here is CASSLTPGQRETQYF. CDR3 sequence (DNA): TGCGCCAGCAGCTTGACCCCTGGGCAACGAGAGACCCAGTACTTC.